The clone carrying this TCR beta chain was counted many times. The target antigen is unknown. V was cut by 3 bases and J by 2 bases, with 15 bases left in between. There are 15 residues in the CDR3. Germline loops: CDR1 SGDLS, CDR2 YYNGEE. Employing constant-segment primers, 5'RACE generated TCR alpha and TCR beta cDNA libraries bearing sample barcodes and UMIs. TCRdb re-called the 5' RACE reads with MiXCR, one entry per CDR3 protein. The sample shows 250,000 to 400,000 distinct CDR3 sequences, about 13% of them seen only once. These data originate in a study of T-cell memory formation after mild COVID-19. Whole-study results and caveats: Day 37-peaking second-wave clones had unconfirmed SARS-CoV-2 specificity. Clones contracting across day 15 to 85 had a balanced CD4/CD8 profile; later expanding clones leaned CD4+. Pre-infection memory showed some responding clones, and this suggested that cross-reactive memory joined.

This chain links TRBV9 with TRBJ2-7; D gene unclear. The clonotype originates from a young man who had mild COVID-19 (a few samples of this study predate the infection). Cell type and time point are not known. Sequenced: PBMCs or a T cell subset sorted from them (not recorded which). CDR3 coding DNA: TGTGCCAGCAGCGCGGACGTCAGCCGGGCCTACGAGCAGTACTTC. This encodes CASSADVSRAYEQYF.